What follows is one TCR beta chain and its context. The sample originates from a study of T cell changes during pregnancy in multiple sclerosis. Some clones are missing from TCRdb's copy, which holds only in-frame ones; the method was immunoSEQ multiplex PCR. In the table there are over 50,000 clones, 88% of which are singletons. CDR1 is SEHNR, CDR2 FQNEAQ, per germline (reference sequence). V was pared by 2 bases and J by 3 bases, with 14 bases between. The CDR3 loop spans 15 amino acids. The rearrangement links TRBV7-9 to TRBJ2-7; maybe TRBD2 (6 bases). The receptor was derived from a female donor with multiple sclerosis, enrolled in a pregnancy study. Here the sequenced sample was peripheral blood, taken in the first trimester of pregnancy. CDR3 protein: CASSLTGTARYEQYF. In DNA form, the CDR3 reads TGTGCCAGCAGCTTAACGGGGACTGCACGCTACGAGCAGTACTTC. Based on the CDR3 plus reference TRBV7-9 and TRBJ2-7, the full variable domain is DTGVSQNPRHKITKRGQNVTFRCDPISEHNRLYWYRQTLGQGPEFLTYFQNEAQLEKSRLLSDRFSAERPKGSFSTLEIQRTEQGDSAMYLCASSLTGTARYEQYFGPGTRLTVT.